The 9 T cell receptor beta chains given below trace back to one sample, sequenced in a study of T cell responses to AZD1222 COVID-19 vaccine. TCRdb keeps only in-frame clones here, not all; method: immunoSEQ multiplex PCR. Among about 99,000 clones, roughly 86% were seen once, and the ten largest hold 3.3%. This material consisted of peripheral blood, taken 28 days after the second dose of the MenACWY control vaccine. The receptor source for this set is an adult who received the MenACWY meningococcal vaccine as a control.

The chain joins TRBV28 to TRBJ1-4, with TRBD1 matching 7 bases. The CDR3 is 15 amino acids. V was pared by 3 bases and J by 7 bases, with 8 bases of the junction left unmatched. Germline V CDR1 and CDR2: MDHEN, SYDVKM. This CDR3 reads CASSFYDREVEKLFF. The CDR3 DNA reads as TGTGCCAGCAGTTTCTACGACAGGGAGGTTGAAAAACTGTTTTTT.

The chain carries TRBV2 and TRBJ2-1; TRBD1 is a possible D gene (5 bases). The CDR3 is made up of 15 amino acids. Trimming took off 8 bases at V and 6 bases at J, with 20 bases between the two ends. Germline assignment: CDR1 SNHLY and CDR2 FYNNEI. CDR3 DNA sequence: TGTGCCAGCTGCCGGACCGACAGTGGCGGCAATGAGCAGTTCTTC. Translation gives CASCRTDSGGNEQFF.

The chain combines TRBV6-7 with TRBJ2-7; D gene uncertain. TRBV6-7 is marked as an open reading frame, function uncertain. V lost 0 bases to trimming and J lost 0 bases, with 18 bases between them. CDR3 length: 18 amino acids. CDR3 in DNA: TGTGCCAGCAGTTACTCGAGTAGTTCCCGTGTATCCTCCTACGAGCAGTACTTC. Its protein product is CASSYSSSSRVSSYEQYF.

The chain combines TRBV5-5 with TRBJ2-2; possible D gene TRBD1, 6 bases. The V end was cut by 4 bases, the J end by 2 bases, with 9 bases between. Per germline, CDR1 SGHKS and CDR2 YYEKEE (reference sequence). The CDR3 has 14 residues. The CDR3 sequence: CASSPQGNTGELFF. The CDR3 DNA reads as TGTGCCAGCAGCCCACAGGGTAACACCGGGGAGCTGTTTTTT. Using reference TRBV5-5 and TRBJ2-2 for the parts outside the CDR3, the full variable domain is DAGVTQSPTHLIKTRGQQVTLRCSPISGHKSVSWYQQVLGQGPQFIFQYYEKEERGRGNFPDRFSARQFPNYSSELNVNALLLGDSALYLCASSPQGNTGELFFGEGSRLTVL.

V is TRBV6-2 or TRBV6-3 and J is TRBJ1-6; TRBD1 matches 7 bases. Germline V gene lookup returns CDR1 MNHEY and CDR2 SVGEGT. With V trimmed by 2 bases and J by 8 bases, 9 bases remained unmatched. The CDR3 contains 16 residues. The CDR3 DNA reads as TGTGCCAGCAGTTACCCCGGGACAGCTTTTGATTCACCCCTCCACTTT. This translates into CASSYPGTAFDSPLHF.

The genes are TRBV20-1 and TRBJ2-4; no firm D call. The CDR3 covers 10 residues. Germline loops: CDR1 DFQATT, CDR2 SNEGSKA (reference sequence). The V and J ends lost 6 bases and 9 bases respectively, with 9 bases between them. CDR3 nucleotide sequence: TGCAGTGCAGCTCTTAGCATTCAGTACTTC. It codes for CSAALSIQYF.

CDR3: CASGTGNSNQPQHF. As DNA, the CDR3 is TGCGCCAGTGGGACAGGGAATAGCAATCAGCCCCAGCATTTT. The genes are TRBV10-2 and TRBJ1-5; TRBD1 matches 9 bases. The germline V gene encodes CDR1 WSHSY and CDR2 SAAADI. The CDR3 contains 14 residues. The V gene end was trimmed by 9 bases and the J gene end by 0 bases; junction bases not matched to a gene: 3.

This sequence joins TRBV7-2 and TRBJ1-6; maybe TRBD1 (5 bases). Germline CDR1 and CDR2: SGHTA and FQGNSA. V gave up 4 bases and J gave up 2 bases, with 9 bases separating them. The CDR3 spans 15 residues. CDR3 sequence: CASSSRDPYNSPLHF. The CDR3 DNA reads TGTGCCAGCAGCTCCAGGGATCCCTATAATTCACCCCTCCACTTT.

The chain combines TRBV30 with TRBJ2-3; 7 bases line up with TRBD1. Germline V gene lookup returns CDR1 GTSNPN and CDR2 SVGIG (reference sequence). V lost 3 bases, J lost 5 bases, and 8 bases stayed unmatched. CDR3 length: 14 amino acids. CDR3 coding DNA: TGTGCCTGGAGGGCAGGGGGATCGAAAGATACGCAGTATTTT. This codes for CAWRAGGSKDTQYF.